This TCR beta chain was captured by sequencing in a study of blood T cell repertoires in COVID-19. Across the whole study: The study drew acute and convalescent COVID-19 samples from the United States, Italy and Spain. Sample material is recorded as cDNA or gDNA derived from T cells, B-cell-depleted T cells, or PBMCs.

Trimming shortened V by 6 bases and J by 10 bases, and 16 bases separated the two germline ends. This CDR3 has 14 residues. CDR1 is MNHEY, CDR2 SVGEGT, per germline. Original data processing: Nucleated cell counts were estimated from reference gene primer amplification. Using immunoSEQ multiplex PCR, the repertoire was profiled, and TCRdb retains in-frame clones only, with some absent. V, J and clone size are those of that table, while D and trimming were read from the DNA. The data show approximately 100,000 clones, with 70% to 90% seen just once and around 3.3% held by the top ten. Sequenced input: peripheral blood. The rearrangement joins TRBV6-2 or TRBV6-3 to TRBJ1-6; the D gene is possibly TRBD1 (5 bases). The sequence derives from a man aged 50-59 years in a cohort sampled during active COVID-19. The CDR3 here is CASSLTGERSPLHF. The CDR3 region has the DNA TGTGCCAGCAGCCTGACGGGGGAGCGGTCACCCCTCCACTTT.